The 17 T cell receptor beta chains below come from one sample, sequenced in a study of blood T cell repertoires in COVID-19. Method: immunoSEQ multiplex PCR; TCRdb's copy keeps in-frame clones and lacks some. The table records roughly 410,000 clones, roughly 86% of them present only once. Sample: peripheral blood. Receptors were obtained from a woman in her sixties with COVID-19, enrolled during active disease.

The gene calls are TRBV6-5 and TRBJ1-2, with 10 bases matching TRBD1. Looked up from germline, CDR1 is MNHEY and CDR2 is SVGAGI. V lost 5 bases, J lost 3 bases, and 6 bases stayed unmatched. CDR3 length: 15 residues. This chain's CDR3 is CASSRIGQGDYGYTF. CDR3 nucleotide sequence: TGTGCCAGCAGTCGGATAGGACAGGGGGACTATGGCTACACCTTC.

V is TRBV7-2 and J is TRBJ2-3; the D gene is possibly TRBD1 (6 bases). The CDR3 is made up of 15 amino acids. V lost 0 bases and J 6 bases, leaving 13 bases between the germline ends. The germline gives CDR1 SGHTA, CDR2 FQGNSA. Written as DNA, the CDR3 is TGTGCCAGCAGCTTAGCGCGAGGGGGTTCCGATACGCAGTATTTT. Its translation: CASSLARGGSDTQYF.

The chain joins TRBV6-6 to TRBJ1-1; possible D gene TRBD1, 5 bases. Trimming left V 7 bases short and J 7 bases short, with 10 bases between. There are 11 residues in the CDR3. Germline CDR1 MNHNY, CDR2 SVGAGI (reference sequence). CDR3 sequence: CASITGGEAFF. In DNA, the CDR3 is TGTGCCAGCATCACGGGGGGTGAAGCTTTCTTT.

V and J are TRBV7-6 and TRBJ1-2; TRBD1 matches 10 bases. CDR1 is SGHVS, CDR2 FNYEAQ, per germline. J was trimmed by 8 bases and V by 5 bases; bases with no gene match: 14. The CDR3 sequence is 16 residues long. Here the CDR3 DNA reads TGTGCCAGCAGCCCACGAGTCGGGACAGGGGAGGACGGCTACACCTTC. It is translated as CASSPRVGTGEDGYTF. The variable domain in full, completed from reference TRBV7-6 and TRBJ1-2, reads GAGVSQSPRYKVTKRGQDVALRCDPISGHVSLYWYRQALGQGPEFLTYFNYEAQQDKSGLPNDRFSAERPEGSISTLTIQRTEQRDSAMYRCASSPRVGTGEDGYTFGSGTRLTVV.

This rearrangement joins TRBV12-5 to TRBJ1-1; D gene uncertain. The CDR3 runs 14 residues. V was cut by 2 bases and J by 7 bases, with 14 bases left in between. Germline loops: CDR1 LGHNT, CDR2 FRNRAP. The CDR3 loop is CASGLLNRSLEAFF. The CDR3 nucleotides read TGTGCTAGTGGTTTGCTCAACCGGTCCCTTGAAGCTTTCTTT.

V usage is TRBV9 and J usage is TRBJ1-6; D is possibly TRBD1 (5 bases). V dropped 4 bases and J dropped 7 bases, with 18 bases sitting between them. The germline V gene encodes CDR1 SGDLS and CDR2 YYNGEE. The CDR3 length is 16 residues. CDR3 nucleotide sequence: TGTGCCAGCAGCACCGGACACGGGCCTGGAAATTCACCCCTCCACTTT. Protein sequence: CASSTGHGPGNSPLHF.

The V gene is TRBV7-2, the J gene TRBJ1-6; the match to TRBD1 covers 8 bases. Germline loops: CDR1 SGHTA, CDR2 FQGNSA. V lost 5 bases and J lost 10; bases outside the gene matches: 10. This CDR3 is built from 15 residues. CDR3 sequence reads: CASSPRTGTGSPLHF. The CDR3 nucleotides are TGTGCCAGCAGCCCGCGGACAGGGACGGGATCACCCCTCCACTTT.

The J gene is TRBJ1-2, the V gene TRBV18; D is unresolved. The length of the CDR3 is 16 residues. V was shortened by 2 bases and J by 3 bases, with 16 bases between the two germline ends. Germline V gene lookup returns CDR1 KGHSH and CDR2 LQKENI. In nucleotides, the CDR3 is TGTGCCAGCTCACCAGTCCCCCTTAGCATGGACTATGGCTACACCTTC. It yields the protein CASSPVPLSMDYGYTF.

CDR3 coding DNA: TGCGCCAGCAGCCAAGCACTAGCGGGGGGGCCAGAGGATACGCAGTATTTT. Protein product: CASSQALAGGPEDTQYF. The J gene is TRBJ2-3, the V gene TRBV4-1; 13 bases are a match to TRBD2. CDR1 is MGHRA and CDR2 is YSYEKL in the germline V gene. This CDR3 comprises 17 residues. The ends lost 1 base at V and 6 bases at J; junction bases unmatched: 7.

The gene calls are TRBV5-5 and TRBJ2-7; 7 nucleotides line up with TRBD1. CDR1 is SGHKS and CDR2 is YYEKEE in the germline V gene (reference sequence). V lost 4 bases to trimming and J lost 3 bases; unmatched junction nucleotides: 7. The CDR3 runs 14 residues. CDR3 DNA: TGTGCCAGCAGCGAGACGACAGGGAACTACGAGCAGTACTTC. Translating it yields CASSETTGNYEQYF.

The chain employs TRBV20-1 and TRBJ2-1, with no clear D. The CDR3 covers 11 residues. The V end lost 6 bases, the J end lost 6 bases, and 9 bases lay between the germline ends. The germline V gene has CDR1 DFQATT and CDR2 SNEGSKA (reference sequence). Here the CDR3 DNA reads TGCAGTGCCAACCCGGGCAATGAGCAGTTCTTC. Translating it yields CSANPGNEQFF.

The chain is built from TRBV3-1 (or the pseudogene TRBV3-2) and TRBJ1-2; D ambiguous. The CDR3 sequence is 12 residues long. CDR1 and CDR2 (germline): LGHDT, YNNKEL (reference sequence). Trimming shortened V by 4 bases and J by 8 bases, and 11 bases separated the two germline ends. CDR3 nucleotide sequence: TGTGCCAGCAGCCTTAACCCGGGGGGCTACACCTTC. Translation gives CASSLNPGGYTF.

The rearrangement links TRBV6-6 to TRBJ2-6; D might be TRBD1 (5 bases). Per germline, CDR1 MNHNY and CDR2 SVGAGI (reference sequence). The CDR3 consists of 16 residues. Trimming took 7 bases from V and 0 from J, leaving 13 bases between them. CDR3 nucleotides: TGTGCCAGCACCACAAGGGGCAGCTCTGGGGCCAACGTCCTGACTTTC. This translates into CASTTRGSSGANVLTF.

Remarks on this clone: This CDR3 is also generated by other DNA sequences in the sample. V and J are TRBV7-9 and TRBJ1-5; the D is unclear. V lost 5 bases, J lost 0 bases, and 8 bases lay in between. CDR1 is SEHNR and CDR2 is FQNEAQ in the germline V gene (reference sequence). CDR3 length: 14 amino acids. The CDR3 reads CASSPTGSNQPQHF. Written as DNA, the CDR3 is TGTGCCAGCAGCCCGACGGGTAGCAATCAGCCCCAGCATTTT.

The chain couples TRBV15 to TRBJ1-4, with unresolved D. The germline gives CDR1 LNHNV, CDR2 YYDKDF (reference sequence). V was clipped by 0 bases and J by 0 bases, with 8 bases between them. The CDR3 is made up of 16 amino acids. The CDR3 sequence: CATSRDKGATNEKLFF. The CDR3 region has the DNA TGTGCCACCAGCAGAGATAAGGGAGCAACTAATGAAAAACTGTTTTTT.

The chain has TRBV7-9 and TRBJ2-2; D is undetermined. The germline V and J ends were trimmed by 4 bases and 9 bases, with 9 bases remaining between them. This CDR3 contains 12 residues. Germline V lookup: CDR1 SEHNR, CDR2 FQNEAQ (reference sequence). CDR3 sequence: CASSSLEWELFF. The CDR3 DNA reads as TGTGCCAGCAGCTCCCTGGAGTGGGAGCTGTTTTTT. Full variable domain (outside the CDR3, taken from reference TRBV7-9 and TRBJ2-2): DTGVSQNPRHKITKRGQNVTFRCDPISEHNRLYWYRQTLGQGPEFLTYFQNEAQLEKSRLLSDRFSAERPKGSFSTLEIQRTEQGDSAMYLCASSSLEWELFFGEGSRLTVL.

The V call is TRBV3-1 (or the pseudogene TRBV3-2), the J call TRBJ2-7; the D gene is possibly TRBD2 (6 bases). The germline V and J ends were trimmed by 1 base and 2 bases, with 18 bases remaining between them. This CDR3 contains 17 residues. Germline CDR1 reads LGHDT; CDR2 reads YNNKEL (reference sequence). CDR3 protein: CASSQGTNRGSPYEQYF. The CDR3 DNA reads TGTGCCAGCAGCCAAGGCACAAATCGGGGGTCACCCTACGAGCAGTACTTC.